The 19 T cell receptor beta chains reported below all come from one sample, sequenced in a study of blood T cell repertoires in COVID-19. TCRdb's copy holds only in-frame clones and misses some; the assay was immunoSEQ multiplex PCR. The sample records approximately 68,000 clones, around 86% being singletons. Material for sequencing was peripheral blood. The receptors derive from a woman in her sixties or seventies with acute or convalescent COVID-19.

The rearrangement links TRBV19 to TRBJ1-1; a weak D match, TRBD1 (5 bases). The CDR3 runs 13 residues. V lost 2 bases and J 4 bases, leaving 8 bases between the germline ends. Germline loops: CDR1 LNHDA, CDR2 SQIVND (reference sequence). The CDR3 coding sequence is TGTGCCAGTAGTATACGCGGGACCACTGAAGCTTTCTTT. As protein: CASSIRGTTEAFF. The whole variable domain, filled in from reference TRBV19 and TRBJ1-1, reads DGGITQSPKYLFRKEGQNVTLSCEQNLNHDAMYWYRQDPGQGLRLIYYSQIVNDFQKGDIAEGYSVSREKKESFPLTVTSAQKNPTAFYLCASSIRGTTEAFFGQGTRLTVV.

The chain uses TRBV6-5 and TRBJ1-3; D may be TRBD1 (5 bases). Per germline, CDR1 MNHEY and CDR2 SVGAGI. Deletions cut 6 bases from V and 4 bases from J, with 16 bases between. The CDR3 is 15 residues long. Written as DNA, the CDR3 is TGTGCCAGCAGCCGCGGGGGGGAGGACGGAAACACCATATATTTT. Translating gives CASSRGGEDGNTIYF.

The gene calls are TRBV6-4 and TRBJ2-1; D is unresolved. Germline CDR1 is MRHNA and CDR2 is SNTAGT. CDR3 size: 12 residues. The V gene lost 2 bases and the J gene lost 6 bases, with 5 bases spanning the gap. The DNA for the CDR3 is TGTGCCAGCAGTGACCCGGGCAATGAGCAGTTCTTC. As protein: CASSDPGNEQFF.

This chain connects TRBV28 to TRBJ1-6; possibly TRBD1 for D (5 bases). V was pared by 3 bases and J by 6 bases, with 9 bases between. Germline-derived CDR1 and CDR2 are MDHEN and SYDVKM. This CDR3 has 14 residues. This CDR3 reads CASSLVRANSPLHF. CDR3 in DNA: TGTGCCAGCAGTTTGGTCAGGGCTAATTCACCCCTCCACTTT.

This clone was seen only once. J is TRBJ1-6 and V is TRBV5-1; a weak D match, TRBD1 (6 bases). This CDR3 is built from 14 residues. Germline CDR1 is SGHRS and CDR2 is YFSETQ. Trimming removed 1 base from V and 10 bases from J, with 12 bases in between. CDR3 loop: CASSLRQGSSPLHF. CDR3 coding DNA: TGCGCCAGCAGCTTGAGGCAGGGGAGCTCACCCCTCCACTTT.

This chain connects TRBV5-5 to TRBJ1-3; 8 bases are a match to TRBD1. CDR1 and CDR2 from the germline V gene are SGHKS and YYEKEE (reference sequence). The CDR3 loop spans 15 amino acids. The J segment lost 2 bases and the V segment lost 4 bases, leaving 5 bases of the junction unmatched. The CDR3 reads CASSPTGAAGNTIYF. DNA of the CDR3: TGTGCCAGCAGCCCGACAGGGGCAGCTGGAAACACCATATATTTT.

The chain employs TRBV19 and TRBJ1-2, with no clear D. The V end was cut by 0 bases, the J end by 4 bases, with 6 bases between. This CDR3 has 13 residues. The V gene's germline CDR1 is LNHDA and CDR2 SQIVND (reference sequence). Here the CDR3 DNA reads TGTGCCAGTAGTATAGATTCAGGCTATGGCTACACCTTC. Translating it yields CASSIDSGYGYTF.

This clone came up once. The CDR3 spells CASSSPTSGVQYF. CDR3 nucleotides: TGTGCCAGCAGTTCCCCCACTAGCGGGGTCCAGTATTTT. The chain employs TRBV12-3 or TRBV12-4 and TRBJ2-3; 10 bases line up with TRBD2. This CDR3 region has 13 residues. With 4 bases clipped from V and 12 bases from J, the junction kept 7 bases outside the gene matches.

The gene calls are TRBV6-5 and TRBJ2-2, with D possibly being TRBD2 (5 bases). V was pared by 0 bases and J by 8 bases, with 13 bases between. The germline gives CDR1 MNHEY, CDR2 SVGAGI. This CDR3 has 15 residues. CDR3 sequence: CASSYSKGRGGELFF. CDR3 nucleotides: TGTGCCAGCAGTTACTCGAAGGGCCGGGGTGGGGAGCTGTTTTTT.

The chain has TRBV6-5 and TRBJ1-5; D not resolved. This CDR3 spans 15 amino acids. Germline values: CDR1 MNHEY, CDR2 SVGAGI. V was clipped by 6 bases and J by 2 bases, with 14 bases between them. The CDR3 here is CASRRERAGNQPQHF. The CDR3 coding sequence is TGTGCCAGCAGGAGGGAAAGGGCGGGCAATCAGCCCCAGCATTTT.

The chain links TRBV2 to TRBJ2-7, with D tentatively TRBD2 (6 bases). Trimming left V 1 base short and J 3 bases short, with 10 bases between. CDR1 and CDR2 (germline): SNHLY, FYNNEI. The CDR3 totals 14 residues. In nucleotides, the CDR3 is TGTGCCAGCAGTGAAGGGGGGGAACTCTACGAGCAGTACTTC. Encoded protein: CASSEGGELYEQYF.

This sequence joins TRBV6-4 and TRBJ2-1; 9 nucleotides agree with TRBD2. The CDR3 has 14 residues. The germline V gene has CDR1 MRHNA and CDR2 SNTAGT. Trimming at V came to 7 bases and at J to 5 bases, leaving 6 bases not matched to a gene. The chain's CDR3 is CASIGLARNNEQFF. For the CDR3, the DNA is TGTGCCAGCATAGGACTAGCGAGAAACAATGAGCAGTTCTTC.

The chain carries TRBV21-1 and TRBJ2-2; the tabulated D call, TRBD2, remains unverified against the DNA. TRBV21-1 is a recognized pseudogene. The CDR3 runs 13 residues. CDR3 region: CASSAFLTNRVFF. The CDR3 nucleotides are TGTGCCAGCAGCGCTTTTTTGACCAACCGGGTGTTTTTT.

CDR3 sequence: CASRSSGGRETQYF. In nucleotides, the CDR3 is TGTGCCAGTAGATCGAGCGGGGGTCGGGAGACCCAGTACTTC. The J gene is TRBJ2-5, the V gene TRBV19; the match to TRBD2 covers 8 bases. CDR1 and CDR2 from the germline V gene are LNHDA and SQIVND (reference sequence). J gave up 5 bases and V 6 bases, and 8 bases lay outside the gene matches. The CDR3 is 14 amino acids.

This chain joins TRBV6-7 and TRBJ1-5; 11 bases map to TRBD1. TRBV6-7 is an open reading frame, and its role is uncertain. This CDR3 spans 20 amino acids. The V segment lost 2 bases and the J segment 1 base; nucleotides outside the gene matches: 13. For the CDR3, the DNA is TGTGCCAGCAGTTACCGCTCCGGGACAGGGGGTGTTGGGAGCAATCAGCCCCAGCATTTT. Its translation is CASSYRSGTGGVGSNQPQHF.

The V gene is TRBV27, the J gene TRBJ1-2; the D gene is possibly TRBD1 (6 bases). The CDR3 length is 14 residues. Looked up from germline, CDR1 is MNHEY and CDR2 is SMNVEV (reference sequence). Between the trimmed V and J ends, which lost 5 bases and 2 bases, there was a span of 12 bases. CDR3 region: CASSNTGTNYGYTF. Here the CDR3 DNA reads TGTGCCAGCAGTAATACAGGGACCAACTATGGCTACACCTTC.

The genes are TRBV4-2 and TRBJ2-3; 10 nucleotides agree with TRBD2. Losses at the gene ends were 3 bases for V and 2 bases for J; bases not matched to a gene: 2. Germline V CDR1 and CDR2: LGHNA, YNFKEQ. The CDR3 extends over 15 amino acids. This chain's CDR3 is CASSQSGGATDTQYF. The CDR3 DNA is TGTGCCAGCAGCCAGAGCGGGGGGGCCACAGATACGCAGTATTTT.

This clone has more than one count but fewer than ten. This chain connects TRBV18 to TRBJ1-1; D is undetermined. Germline CDR1 KGHSH, CDR2 LQKENI. V was pared by 4 bases and J by 1 base, with 4 bases between. CDR3 size: 12 residues. The CDR3 reads CASSQRNTEAFF. CDR3 bases: TGTGCCAGCTCACAGAGGAACACTGAAGCTTTCTTT.

The chain has TRBV30 and TRBJ2-2, with D uncertain. The CDR3 is made up of 12 amino acids. Germline CDR1 is GTSNPN and CDR2 is SVGIG (reference sequence). V was clipped by 4 bases and J by 7 bases, with 10 bases between them. For the CDR3, the DNA is TGTGCCTGGAACCCAGGAAACGGGGAGCTGTTTTTT. Translating gives CAWNPGNGELFF.